Below, one T cell receptor (beta chain) is given with its context. In the source study's methods: Scientists estimated how many nucleated cells there were by amplifying reference gene primers. Data came from immunoSEQ multiplex PCR; TCRdb stores just in-frame clones and leaves some out. V and J calls and clone size follow that table, whereas D and trimming were derived from the DNA. The profile covers roughly 290,000 clones, with more than 80% appearing a single time and nearly 7% taken by the ten largest. This sample was included in a study of blood T cell repertoires in COVID-19. Germline CDR1 is SGDLS and CDR2 is YYNGEE. The V and J ends lost 0 bases and 5 bases respectively, with 9 bases between them. The CDR3 runs to 14 residues.

The sample consisted of peripheral blood. The gene calls are TRBV9 and TRBJ1-5; unclear D gene. This receptor was taken from a woman in her 30s with COVID-19, enrolled during active disease. Here the CDR3 reads CASSVGPLDQPQHF. CDR3 in DNA: TGTGCCAGCAGCGTAGGGCCGCTGGATCAGCCCCAGCATTTT.